These 9 T cell receptor beta chains originate from one sample sequenced in a study of cytomegalovirus exposure and HLA in healthy donors. The study ran its PCR with 60 Vbeta and 13 Jbeta primers. Measured with immunoSEQ multiplex PCR; TCRdb has only the in-frame clones, and not every one. The sample holds some 150,000 clones, 75% to 80% seen once. The specimen sequenced was PBMCs. The receptors derive from a man in his forties or fifties in good health and CMV-seropositive.

This clone was seen once. The chain recombines TRBV30 with TRBJ1-1; D is undetermined. CDR1 is GTSNPN and CDR2 is SVGIG in the germline V gene (reference sequence). The CDR3 spans 15 residues. The germline V and J ends were trimmed by 3 bases and 2 bases, with 16 bases remaining between them. Here the CDR3 reads CAWSAGMAGNTEAFF. The CDR3, as DNA: TGTGCCTGGAGCGCGGGGATGGCGGGAAACACTGAAGCTTTCTTT.

This clone showed up just a few times. The rearrangement links TRBV5-1 to TRBJ1-3; D ambiguous. CDR1 SGHRS and CDR2 YFSETQ come from the germline V gene. Between the trimmed V and J ends, which lost 7 bases and 0 bases, there was a span of 11 bases. There are 14 residues in the CDR3. The CDR3 nucleotides are TGCGCCAGCCGGGAACAAACCTCTGGAAACACCATATATTTT. Translation: CASREQTSGNTIYF.

The chain employs TRBV9 and TRBJ2-7; 8 positions match TRBD1. The ends lost 4 bases at V and 6 bases at J; junction bases unmatched: 9. This CDR3 has 14 amino acids. Looked up from germline, CDR1 is SGDLS and CDR2 is YYNGEE. DNA of the CDR3: TGTGCCAGCAGCCCTACGACAGGGGCCTCCGAGCAGTACTTC. This sequence encodes CASSPTTGASEQYF. The complete variable domain, with remaining parts taken from reference TRBV9 and TRBJ2-7, reads DSGVTQTPKHLITATGQRVTLRCSPRSGDLSVYWYQQSLDQGLQFLIQYYNGEERAKGNILERFSAQQFPDLHSELNLSSLELGDSALYFCASSPTTGASEQYFGPGTRLTVT.

V usage is TRBV28 and J usage is TRBJ1-1; D is possibly TRBD1 (6 bases). CDR3 length equals 10 residues. From germline, CDR1 is MDHEN and CDR2 SYDVKM. With 6 bases removed from V and 10 bases from J, the gap between germline ends came to 9 bases. This CDR3 reads CASSGQRAFF. CDR3 coding DNA: TGTGCCAGCAGCGGACAGAGAGCTTTCTTT.

J is TRBJ2-1 and V is TRBV6-5, with D perhaps matching TRBD2 (6 bases). V dropped 2 bases and J dropped 4 bases, with 12 bases sitting between them. This CDR3 contains 15 residues. Germline V gene data show CDR1 as MNHEY and CDR2 as SVGAGI. CDR3 sequence: CASSYQASVYNEQFF. The CDR3, as DNA: TGTGCCAGCAGTTACCAGGCTAGCGTATACAATGAGCAGTTCTTC.

The genes are TRBV29-1 and TRBJ2-7; perhaps TRBD1 as D (6 bases). This CDR3 has 13 residues. The germline gives CDR1 SQVTM, CDR2 ANQGSEA. Trimming took 5 bases from V and 2 from J, leaving 13 bases between them. DNA for the CDR3: TGCAGCGTTAGGGACACAACGGCCTACGAGCAGTACTTC. It codes for CSVRDTTAYEQYF.

This clone was counted only a few times. The DNA of the CDR3 is TGCGCCAGCAGCCAGGTTTTACAGGGTGTCTACGAGCAGTACTTC. It translates to CASSQVLQGVYEQYF. J is TRBJ2-7 and V is TRBV4-1; weak D call: TRBD1 (6 bases). The CDR3 consists of 15 residues. Trimming took off 3 bases at V and 3 bases at J, with 15 bases between the two ends. Germline-derived CDR1 and CDR2 are MGHRA and YSYEKL.

This chain uses TRBV19 with TRBJ1-5; the match to TRBD1 covers 10 bases. Germline V gene lookup returns CDR1 LNHDA and CDR2 SQIVND (reference sequence). This CDR3 contains 16 residues. V lost 5 bases and J lost 6; bases outside the gene matches: 10. This CDR3 reads CASSPRDRGTVQPQHF. In nucleotides, the CDR3 is TGTGCCAGTAGTCCCCGGGACAGGGGAACCGTTCAGCCCCAGCATTTT. The full variable domain, its missing parts supplied by reference TRBV19 and TRBJ1-5, is DGGITQSPKYLFRKEGQNVTLSCEQNLNHDAMYWYRQDPGQGLRLIYYSQIVNDFQKGDIAEGYSVSREKKESFPLTVTSAQKNPTAFYLCASSPRDRGTVQPQHFGDGTRLSIL.

This chain connects TRBV5-1 to TRBJ1-4, with D hard to call. Germline V gene sequence: CDR1 SGHRS, CDR2 YFSETQ. V gave up 5 bases and J gave up 5 bases, with 13 bases separating them. The CDR3 is 14 amino acids. The CDR3 region is CASRDNNGNEKLFF. In nucleotides, the CDR3 is TGCGCCAGCAGAGATAATAACGGGAATGAAAAACTGTTTTTT.